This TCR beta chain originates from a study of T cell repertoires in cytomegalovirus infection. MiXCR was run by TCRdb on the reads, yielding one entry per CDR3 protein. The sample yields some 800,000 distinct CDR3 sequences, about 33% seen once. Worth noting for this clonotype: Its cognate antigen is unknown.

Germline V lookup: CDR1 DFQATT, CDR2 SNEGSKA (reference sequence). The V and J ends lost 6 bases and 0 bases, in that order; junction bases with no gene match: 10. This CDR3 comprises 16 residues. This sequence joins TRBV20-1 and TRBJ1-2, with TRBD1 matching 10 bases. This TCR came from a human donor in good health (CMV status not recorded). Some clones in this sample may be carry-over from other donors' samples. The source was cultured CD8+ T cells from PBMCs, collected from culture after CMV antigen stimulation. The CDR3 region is CSAPDRGRETNYGYTF. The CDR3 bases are TGCAGTGCCCCAGACAGGGGGCGAGAAACTAACTATGGCTACACCTTC.